The sequence of this TCR beta chain was determined in a study of T cell repertoires in cytomegalovirus infection. Overall study: Use of recently identified HLA-C-restricted and well-studied HLA-B-restricted CMV epitopes was part of the study. Public signatures in TCR beta pointed to CMV infection and matching HLA type. General study points: It was HLA-C-restricted CMV-specific TCR beta clonotypes that dominated the response ex vivo.

CDR3 size: 14 residues. Germline loops: CDR1 SGHVS, CDR2 FNYEAQ. Trimming cost V 5 bases and J 3 bases; bases outside gene matches: 6. MiXCR, run by TCRdb on the reads, gives a single entry per CDR3 protein. The sample lists roughly 350,000 distinct CDR3 sequences; about 35% were seen once. To note about this clonotype: Its target is not known.

This chain connects TRBV7-6 to TRBJ1-2, with 7 bases lining up with TRBD1. The input for sequencing was cultured PBMCs, taken from culture after CMV antigen stimulation. This clonotype was sampled from a human donor in good health (CMV status not recorded). Some clones in this sample may be carry-over from other donors' samples. CDR3 region: CASSQRDRDYGYTF. The CDR3 DNA reads TGTGCCAGCAGCCAGCGGGACAGAGACTATGGCTACACCTTC.